A single sample is the source of the 5 T cell receptor beta chains below, sequenced in a study. Cells sorted as Tregs were CD4+, CD25+ and CD127-/low. TCRdb used MiXCR to reprocess the 5' RACE reads, holding one entry per CDR3 protein. The table shows over 45,000 distinct CDR3 sequences, with approximately 26% occurring only once. The sample taken for sequencing was tumor-infiltrating Tregs sorted from the breast tumor. The receptors originated from a female donor with breast cancer.

In this sample, this clonotype turned up a few times. V usage is TRBV15 and J usage is TRBJ2-7, with 7 bases matching TRBD2. From germline, CDR1 is LNHNV and CDR2 YYDKDF (reference sequence). With 1 base clipped from V and 3 bases from J, the junction kept 6 bases outside the gene matches. The CDR3 is 15 residues long. CDR3 nucleotides: TGTGCCACCAGCAGAGGTCCGGGGGGAGACTACGAGCAGTACTTC. Encoded protein: CATSRGPGGDYEQYF.

This clonotype has at least ten counts. The rearrangement links TRBV24-1 to TRBJ2-3, with a tentative D call TRBD1 (5 bases). The V and J ends lost 1 base and 2 bases respectively, with 9 bases between them. CDR1 and CDR2 from the germline V gene are KGHDR and SFDVKD. The CDR3 has 15 residues. CDR3 region: CATSDFSQDTDTQYF. CDR3 sequence (DNA): TGTGCCACCAGTGATTTCTCACAGGACACAGATACGCAGTATTTT.

This clonotype was found a few times. This chain joins TRBV7-2 and TRBJ1-1; D remains ambiguous. Deletions cut 9 bases from V and 0 bases from J, with 8 bases between. The length of the CDR3 is 12 residues. Germline lookup yields CDR1 SGHTA and CDR2 FQGNSA. The CDR3 nucleotides are TGTGCCAGTATACGGGTGAACACTGAAGCTTTCTTT. Protein sequence: CASIRVNTEAFF.

This clonotype qualifies as medium-sized. The J gene is TRBJ1-1, the V gene TRBV20-1, with 7 bases that match TRBD1. With 2 bases clipped from V and 1 base from J, the junction kept 4 bases outside the gene matches. The CDR3 totals 14 residues. CDR1 is DFQATT, CDR2 SNEGSKA, per germline (reference sequence). CDR3 residues: CSARSSGGNTEAFF. The CDR3 region has the DNA TGCAGTGCTAGATCCTCAGGGGGGAACACTGAAGCTTTCTTT.

This clonotype has a handful of counts. This chain links TRBV7-9 with TRBJ1-1; TRBD1 might be the D (5 bases). The CDR3 sequence is 14 residues long. Trimming left V 1 base short and J 0 bases short, with 6 bases between. CDR1 is SEHNR and CDR2 is FQNEAQ in the germline V gene (reference sequence). CDR3 protein: CASSLGQMNTEAFF. The CDR3 region has the DNA TGTGCCAGCAGCTTAGGACAGATGAACACTGAAGCTTTCTTT.